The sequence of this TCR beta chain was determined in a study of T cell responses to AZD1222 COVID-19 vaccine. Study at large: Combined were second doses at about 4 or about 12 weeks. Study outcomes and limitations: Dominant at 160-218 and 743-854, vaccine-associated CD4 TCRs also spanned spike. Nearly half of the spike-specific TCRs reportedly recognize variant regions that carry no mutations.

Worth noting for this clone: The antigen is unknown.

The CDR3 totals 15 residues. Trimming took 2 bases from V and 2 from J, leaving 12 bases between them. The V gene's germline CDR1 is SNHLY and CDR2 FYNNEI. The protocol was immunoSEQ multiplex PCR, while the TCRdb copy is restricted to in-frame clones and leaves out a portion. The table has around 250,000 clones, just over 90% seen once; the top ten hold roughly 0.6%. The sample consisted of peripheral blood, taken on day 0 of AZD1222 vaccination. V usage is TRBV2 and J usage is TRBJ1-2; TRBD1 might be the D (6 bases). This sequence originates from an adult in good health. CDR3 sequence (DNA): TGTGCCAGCAGTGAATGGGCAGGGGCGAACTATGGCTACACCTTC. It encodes CASSEWAGANYGYTF.